This TCR beta chain was sequenced for a study of early T cells in non-severe SARS-CoV-2 infection. Study summary: The input, bulk RNA from unsorted whole blood, was sequenced, and chains were unpaired.

The CDR3 covers 13 residues. The V end lost 4 bases, the J end lost 7 bases, and 13 bases lay between the germline ends. In germline, CDR1 is MNHNS, CDR2 SASEGT. This clonotype was seen only a few times. Separate cDNA molecules each had unique molecular identifiers attached to them. From the 5' RACE reads, TCRdb called clonotypes with MiXCR, one entry per CDR3 protein. The sample consists of 65,000 to 85,000 distinct CDR3 sequences, approximately 13% of them appearing once. Sequencing input: whole blood. The rearrangement links TRBV6-1 to TRBJ1-2; D unresolved. This clonotype originated in an adult who was a healthcare worker with PCR-confirmed SARS-CoV-2 infection or an uninfected control (not recorded which). In DNA, the CDR3 is TGTGCCAGCAGTGTGTCAAGATTAATTGGCTACACCTTC. Translation: CASSVSRLIGYTF.